This TCR beta chain was identified during a study of siplizumab effects on memory and regulatory T cells. Remarks on this clone: The antigen is not known.

Looked up from germline, CDR1 is MNHNS and CDR2 is SASEGT. The CDR3 sequence is 14 residues long. V was cut by 5 bases and J by 1 base, with 8 bases left in between. Only in-frame clones appear in the TCRdb table, and some are missing; sequencing was by immunoSEQ multiplex PCR. In the table there are over 100,000 clones, 90% to 95% of which are singletons. Study results and limitations: For mappable alloreactive CD4+ clones, the mean Treg-derived fraction was around 66% with siplizumab and 25% to 30% in controls. Naive T cells seemed more diverse than memory cells and seemed major alloresponse contributors.

V gene TRBV6-1 combines with J gene TRBJ1-4; D gene uncertain. Sequences were obtained from CD4+ T cells sorted from blood. This clonotype was sampled from a human donor in good health. The DNA of the CDR3 is TGTGCCAGCAGTTGGGGAGGAACTAATGAAAAACTGTTTTTT. This translates into CASSWGGTNEKLFF.